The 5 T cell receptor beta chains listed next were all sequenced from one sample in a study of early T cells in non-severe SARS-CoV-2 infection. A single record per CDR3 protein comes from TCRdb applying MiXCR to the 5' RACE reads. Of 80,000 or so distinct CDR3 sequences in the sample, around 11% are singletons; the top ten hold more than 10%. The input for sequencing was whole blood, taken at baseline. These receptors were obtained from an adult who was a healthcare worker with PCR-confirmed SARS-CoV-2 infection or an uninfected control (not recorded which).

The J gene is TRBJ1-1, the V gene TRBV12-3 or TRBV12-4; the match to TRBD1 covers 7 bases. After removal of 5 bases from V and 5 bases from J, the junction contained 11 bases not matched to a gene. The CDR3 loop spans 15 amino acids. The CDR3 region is CASSTPGQMMTEAFF. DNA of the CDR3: TGTGCCAGCAGTACACCGGGACAGATGATGACTGAAGCTTTCTTT.

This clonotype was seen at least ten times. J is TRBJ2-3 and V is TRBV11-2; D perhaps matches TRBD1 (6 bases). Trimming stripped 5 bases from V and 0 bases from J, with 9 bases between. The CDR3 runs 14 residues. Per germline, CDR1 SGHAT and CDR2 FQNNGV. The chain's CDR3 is CASSPGTSTDTQYF. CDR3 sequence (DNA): TGTGCCAGCAGCCCAGGGACAAGCACAGATACGCAGTATTTT. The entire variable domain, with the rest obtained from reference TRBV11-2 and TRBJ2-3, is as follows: EAGVAQSPRYKIIEKRQSVAFWCNPISGHATLYWYQQILGQGPKLLIQFQNNGVVDDSQLPKDRFSAERLKGVDSTLKIQPAKLEDSAVYLCASSPGTSTDTQYFGPGTRLTVL.

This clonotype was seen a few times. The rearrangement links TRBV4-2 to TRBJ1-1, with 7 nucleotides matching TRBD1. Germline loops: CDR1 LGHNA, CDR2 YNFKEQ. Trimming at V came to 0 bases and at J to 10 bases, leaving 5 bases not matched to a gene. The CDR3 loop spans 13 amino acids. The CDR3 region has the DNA TGTGCCAGCAGCCAAGACCCCCGACAGGGAGCTTTCTTT. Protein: CASSQDPRQGAFF.

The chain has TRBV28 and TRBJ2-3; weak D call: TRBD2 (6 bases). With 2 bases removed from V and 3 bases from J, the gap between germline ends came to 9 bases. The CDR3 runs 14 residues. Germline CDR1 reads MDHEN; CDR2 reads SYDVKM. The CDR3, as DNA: TGTGCCAGCAGTTTAGGAGGGACGACAGATACGCAGTATTTT. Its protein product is CASSLGGTTDTQYF.

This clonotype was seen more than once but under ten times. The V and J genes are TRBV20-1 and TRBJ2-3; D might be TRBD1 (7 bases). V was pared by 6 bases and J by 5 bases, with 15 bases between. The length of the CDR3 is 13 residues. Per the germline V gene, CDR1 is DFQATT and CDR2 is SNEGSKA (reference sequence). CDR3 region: CSAEGDSRDTQYF. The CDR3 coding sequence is TGCAGTGCGGAGGGGGACAGCCGAGATACGCAGTATTTT.